This T cell receptor beta chain originates from a study of blood T cell repertoires in COVID-19. As for the study in general: Samples taken during acute and convalescent COVID-19 were collected in the United States, Italy and Spain. In each case, the material was cDNA or gDNA derived from T cells, B-cell-depleted T cells, or PBMCs.

Source study methods: Cell counts per sample came from amplifying reference gene primers. TCRdb keeps only in-frame clones here, not all; method: immunoSEQ multiplex PCR. Clonal size and the V and J genes are those of that table, whereas D and trimming came from the DNA. Here the sample spans just over 650,000 clones, approximately 90% being singletons. Germline CDR1 reads SGHTA; CDR2 reads FQGNSA. This CDR3 spans 15 amino acids. Trimming pared 5 bases from V and 2 bases from J, leaving 13 bases between. The material sequenced was peripheral blood. This clonotype originated in a woman younger than 35 with acute or convalescent COVID-19. V and J are TRBV7-2 and TRBJ1-5, with a weak D call TRBD1 (6 bases). Written as DNA, the CDR3 is TGTGCCAGCAGCGAGGGGGTGGGGGGCAATCAGCCCCAGCATTTT. Protein: CASSEGVGGNQPQHF.